The rows below give T cell receptor beta chains drawn from one sample of a study of shared clonotypes between healthy human individuals. Produced via immunoSEQ multiplex PCR; TCRdb's table is partial and in-frame only. Among over a million clones listed, less than 99% were seen once. The sequenced material came from naive CD4+ T cells sorted from blood. These receptor sequences come from a man aged 25 to 40 in good health. CDR3s include the opening cysteine and the closing phenylalanine or tryptophan. The order of the fields is V gene, clone size, D gene, CDR3 protein. D genes are given only for firm matches. A row's size may be missing; if present it is once, few, many or a size class.

>TRBV7-2|.|TRBD1
CASSLGRQGVVEQYF
>TRBV4-1|.|TRBD2
CASSHHTSGGKETQYF
>TRBV5-1|.|.
CASSLGQVLDEQYF
>TRBV2|.|TRBD1
CASRWTGAYNEQFF
>TRBV30|.|.
CAWSARRSTDTQYF
>TRBV19|.|TRBD1
CASRAARTGRREKLFF
>TRBV19|.|.
CASSMGGNTGELFF
>TRBV7-8|once|.
CASSPQTIYNEQFF
>TRBV5-6|.|.
CASSRNDYGYTF
>TRBV6-1|.|TRBD2
CASSRGTRGTDTQYF
>TRBV5-5|.|TRBD1
CASSLAQIGGFSYEQYF
>TRBV30|once|TRBD1
CAWSSPGQGNPYGYTF
>TRBV4-1|once|.
CASSQAEIVETQYF
>TRBV6-5|.|.
CASTQAEQQFF
>TRBV6-5|.|.
CASSYPDSYEQYF
>TRBV10-3|.|.
CAITRDPHQPQHF
>TRBV18|.|.
CASSSLSDSYNEQFF
>TRBV28|.|.
CASSPYTGIGGYTF
>TRBV11-2|once|TRBD2
CASSQPTSGIYEQYF
>TRBV9|.|TRBD1
CASSPGQGAPGELFF
>TRBV11-3|.|TRBD2
CASSSREDEQFF
>TRBV5-4|.|.
CASSPRSTPYNEQFF
>TRBV19|.|.
CASSIEGGQGYEQYF
>TRBV27|.|.
CASSFSFTHGGEQYF
>TRBV11-2|.|.
CASSLVPGGMYEQYF
>TRBV7-2|.|.
CASSLVTSGELFF
>TRBV4-1|.|TRBD1
CASSQEGQGITDTQYF
>TRBV6-1|.|.
CASLDADTDTQYF
>TRBV7-2|.|.
CASSFERRASRQYF
>TRBV27|.|.
CASSSAPLRDTDSYEQYF
>TRBV5-4|.|TRBD1
CASSPPGQGMEELFF
>TRBV6-6|.|.
CASSRKGETQYF
>TRBV18|.|TRBD2
CASSPFSTSGRARETQYF
>TRBV5-1|.|.
CASSLGPGRQNTEAFF
>TRBV9|.|TRBD1
CASSVTGQRVTGELFF
>TRBV19|.|.
CASSFRSDNYGYTF
>TRBV7-9|.|.
CASSLPGFGPEQYF
>TRBV7-2|.|.
CASSLYGQPEAFF
>TRBV2|.|TRBD1
CASRSEGQGNTIYF
>TRBV6-6|.|.
CASSFASYEQYF